This TCR beta chain is drawn from a study of OX40 agonist ivuxolimab in advanced cancers. Study-level information: An agonistic human IgG2 monoclonal antibody against OX40 (CD134) was given.

The sampling schedule covered blood at baseline, cycle 4 day 1, and cycle 7 day 1. The method was immunoSEQ multiplex PCR; TCRdb's version includes in-frame clones alone and lacks a portion of them. The sample lists under 60,000 clones, 94% occurring once. With 6 bases clipped from V and 3 bases from J, the junction kept 14 bases outside the gene matches. This CDR3 has 16 residues. Germline CDR1 reads MDHEN; CDR2 reads SYDVKM. This rearrangement joins TRBV28 to TRBJ2-7; TRBD1 matches 7 bases. Sample: CD4+ or CD8+ T cells sorted from blood, taken in a trial of the OX40 agonist ivuxolimab. The sequence came from an adult with an advanced solid tumor such as melanoma, head and neck, liver or kidney cancer. CDR3 sequence (DNA): TGTGCCAGCAGCAAGGGGGCTAGGGATGAGGACTACGAGCAGTACTTC. Encoded protein: CASSKGARDEDYEQYF.